The rows below give T cell receptor beta chains drawn from one sample of a study of cytomegalovirus exposure and HLA in healthy donors. Profiled with immunoSEQ multiplex PCR; TCRdb holds only in-frame clones, not every one. The sample has about 180,000 clones; approximately 84% are singletons. Sample: PBMCs. The receptors originated from a girl aged 10 to 17 in good health and CMV-seropositive. The conserved cysteine and the conserved F or W are not part of the CDR3 here. The D gene is left open where the match is weak. Some rows mark clone size as missing; the rest say once, few, many or name a class of expanded clone.

V gene | D gene | clone size | CDR3 protein
TRBV11-2 | NA | NA | ASSFGTLGYT
TRBV14 | TRBD1 | NA | ASSQFISDRGNSPLH
TRBV7-9 | NA | NA | ASSPDPAGDYGYT
TRBV15 | TRBD1 | NA | ATRVGQGPYEQY
TRBV4-2 | TRBD1 | NA | ASSQASGGGEKLF
TRBV6-1 | NA | NA | ASNLDRGRTEAF
TRBV5-6 | TRBD2 | NA | ASSLPSGGPSYNEQF
TRBV5-1 | NA | NA | ASSPVAGSYEQY
TRBV7-2 | TRBD2 | once | ASSTSGTSGIDTQY
TRBV5-4 | TRBD2 | NA | ASSLAWLAGGDRETQY
TRBV15 | TRBD1 | NA | ATSRGQGGSYEQY
TRBV5-1 | NA | NA | ASRTAIGSNYGYT
TRBV21-1 | NA | NA | ASSPLAGSYNSPLH
TRBV30 | TRBD2 | NA | ARSGGFNDEQY
TRBV5-1 | NA | once | ASSPTTGGRVHEQY
TRBV6-5 | NA | NA | ASSYSNQGINEKLF
TRBV11-2 | NA | NA | ASSLDRQGSLF
TRBV1 | NA | once | TSSQDGSQGSYEQY
TRBV7-7 | NA | NA | ASSLGETYEQY
TRBV2 | NA | NA | ASRTWRNNYGYT
TRBV25-1 | NA | NA | ASSPQGYEQY